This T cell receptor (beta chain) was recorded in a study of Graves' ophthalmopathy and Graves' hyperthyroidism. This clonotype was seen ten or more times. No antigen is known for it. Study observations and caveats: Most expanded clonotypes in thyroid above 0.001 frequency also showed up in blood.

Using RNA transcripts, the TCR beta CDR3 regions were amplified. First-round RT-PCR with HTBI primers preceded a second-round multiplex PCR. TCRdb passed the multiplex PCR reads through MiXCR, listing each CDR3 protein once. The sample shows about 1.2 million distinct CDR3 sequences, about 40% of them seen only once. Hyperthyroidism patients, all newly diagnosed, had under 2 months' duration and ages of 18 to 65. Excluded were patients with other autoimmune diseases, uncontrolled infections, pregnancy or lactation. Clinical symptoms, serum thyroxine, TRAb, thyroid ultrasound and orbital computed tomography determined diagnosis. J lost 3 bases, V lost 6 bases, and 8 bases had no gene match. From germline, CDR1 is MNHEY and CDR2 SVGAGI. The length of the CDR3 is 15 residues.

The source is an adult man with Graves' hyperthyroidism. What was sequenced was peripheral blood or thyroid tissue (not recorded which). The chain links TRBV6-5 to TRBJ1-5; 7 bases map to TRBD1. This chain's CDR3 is CASRPTGTANQPQHF. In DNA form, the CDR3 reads TGTGCCAGCAGACCCACCGGGACAGCCAATCAGCCCCAGCATTTT.